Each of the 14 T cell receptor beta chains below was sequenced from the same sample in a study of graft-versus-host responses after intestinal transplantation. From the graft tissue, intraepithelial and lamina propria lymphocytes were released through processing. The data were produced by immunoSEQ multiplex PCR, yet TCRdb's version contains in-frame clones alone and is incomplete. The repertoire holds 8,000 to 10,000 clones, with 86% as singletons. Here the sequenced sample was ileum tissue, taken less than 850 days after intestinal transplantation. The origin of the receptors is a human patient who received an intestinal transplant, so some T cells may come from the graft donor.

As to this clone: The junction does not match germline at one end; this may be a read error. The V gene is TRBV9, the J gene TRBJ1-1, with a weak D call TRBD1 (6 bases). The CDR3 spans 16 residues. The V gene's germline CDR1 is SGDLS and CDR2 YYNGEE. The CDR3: CAGSVVPGAMNTEAFF. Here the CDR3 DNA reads TGTGCCGGCAGCGTGGTTCCAGGGGCGATGAACACTGAAGCTTTCTTT.

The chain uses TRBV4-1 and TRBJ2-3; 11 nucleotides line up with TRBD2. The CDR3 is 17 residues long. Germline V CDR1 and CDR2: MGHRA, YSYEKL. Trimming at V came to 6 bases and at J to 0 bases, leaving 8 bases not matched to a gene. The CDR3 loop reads CASSLTSGTRSTDTQYF. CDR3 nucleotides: TGCGCCAGCAGTCTGACTAGCGGGACCCGGAGCACAGATACGCAGTATTTT.

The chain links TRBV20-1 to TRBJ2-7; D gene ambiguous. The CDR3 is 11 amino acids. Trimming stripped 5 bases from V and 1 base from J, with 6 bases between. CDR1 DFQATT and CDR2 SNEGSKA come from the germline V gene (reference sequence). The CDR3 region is CSAYYSYEQYF. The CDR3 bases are TGCAGTGCTTATTATTCCTACGAGCAGTACTTC.

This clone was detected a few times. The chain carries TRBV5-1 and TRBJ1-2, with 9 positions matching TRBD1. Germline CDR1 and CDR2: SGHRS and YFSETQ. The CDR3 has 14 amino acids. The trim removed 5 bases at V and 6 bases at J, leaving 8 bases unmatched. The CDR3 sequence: CASRDRGGGDGYTF. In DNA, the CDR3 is TGCGCCAGCAGGGACAGGGGTGGGGGAGATGGCTACACCTTC.

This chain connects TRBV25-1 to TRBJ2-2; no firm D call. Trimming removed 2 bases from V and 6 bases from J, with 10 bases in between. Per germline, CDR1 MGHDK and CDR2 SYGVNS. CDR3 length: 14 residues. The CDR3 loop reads CASSENSESGELFF. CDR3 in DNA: TGTGCCAGCAGTGAAAACTCCGAGTCCGGGGAGCTGTTTTTT.

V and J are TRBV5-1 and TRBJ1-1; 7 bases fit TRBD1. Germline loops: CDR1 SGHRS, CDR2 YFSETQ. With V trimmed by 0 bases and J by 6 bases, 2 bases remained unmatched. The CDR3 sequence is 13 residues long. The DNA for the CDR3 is TGCGCCAGCAGCTTGGAGGGGGCTCCTGAAGCTTTCTTT. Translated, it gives CASSLEGAPEAFF. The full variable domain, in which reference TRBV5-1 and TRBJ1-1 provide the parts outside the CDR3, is KAGVTQTPRYLIKTRGQQVTLSCSPISGHRSVSWYQQTPGQGLQFLFEYFSETQRNKGNFPGRFSGRQFSNSRSEMNVSTLELGDSALYLCASSLEGAPEAFFGQGTRLTVV.

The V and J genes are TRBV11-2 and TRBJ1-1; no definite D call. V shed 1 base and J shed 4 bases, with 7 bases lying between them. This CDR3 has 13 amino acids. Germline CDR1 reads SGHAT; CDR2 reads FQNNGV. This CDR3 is CASSLGRSTEAFF. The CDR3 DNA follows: TGTGCCAGCAGCTTAGGCAGATCCACTGAAGCTTTCTTT.

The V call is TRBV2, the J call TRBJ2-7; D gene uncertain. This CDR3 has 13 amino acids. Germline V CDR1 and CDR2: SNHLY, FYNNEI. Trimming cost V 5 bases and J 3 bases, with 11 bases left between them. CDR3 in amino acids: CASSRRVDYEQYF. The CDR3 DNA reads TGTGCCAGCAGTAGAAGGGTAGACTACGAGCAGTACTTC. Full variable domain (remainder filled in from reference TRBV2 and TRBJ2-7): EPEVTQTPSHQVTQMGQEVILRCVPISNHLYFYWYRQILGQKVEFLVSFYNNEISEKSEIFDDQFSVERPDGSNFTLKIRSTKLEDSAMYFCASSRRVDYEQYFGPGTRLTVT.

CDR3 region: CASSLTPPGQGGETQYF. The CDR3 DNA reads as TGTGCCAGCAGCTTAACACCACCGGGACAGGGAGGGGAGACCCAGTACTTC. The V call is TRBV7-6, the J call TRBJ2-5, with 9 bases matching TRBD1. The CDR3 consists of 17 residues. CDR1 and CDR2 from the germline V gene are SGHVS and FNYEAQ. Trimming at V came to 2 bases and at J to 5 bases, leaving 12 bases not matched to a gene.

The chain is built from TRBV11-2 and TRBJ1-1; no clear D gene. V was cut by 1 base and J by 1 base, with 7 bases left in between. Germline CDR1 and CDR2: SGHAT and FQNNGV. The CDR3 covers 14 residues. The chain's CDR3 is CASSLGLRNTEAFF. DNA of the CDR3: TGTGCCAGCAGCTTAGGTCTGAGGAACACTGAAGCTTTCTTT.

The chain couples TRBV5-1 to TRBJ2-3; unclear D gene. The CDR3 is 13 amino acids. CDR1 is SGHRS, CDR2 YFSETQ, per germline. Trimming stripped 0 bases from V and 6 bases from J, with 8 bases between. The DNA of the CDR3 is TGCGCCAGCAGCTTGGAACGCCGGGATACGCAGTATTTT. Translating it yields CASSLERRDTQYF.

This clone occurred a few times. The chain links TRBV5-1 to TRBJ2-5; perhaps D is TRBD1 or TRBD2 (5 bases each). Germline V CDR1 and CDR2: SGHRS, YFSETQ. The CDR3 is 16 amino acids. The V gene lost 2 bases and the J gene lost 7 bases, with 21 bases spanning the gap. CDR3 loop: CASSFRDARIDGTQYF. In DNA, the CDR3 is TGCGCCAGCAGCTTCAGGGACGCCCGAATCGACGGGACCCAGTACTTC.

Here the CDR3 DNA reads TGTGCCAGCAGCTTGGGAGGGGGTCGGCGTAATGAGCAGTTCTTC. Translating it yields CASSLGGGRRNEQFF. The chain links TRBV5-5 to TRBJ2-1; a weak D match, TRBD1 (6 bases). CDR3 size: 15 residues. Deletions cut 0 bases from V and 7 bases from J, with 14 bases between. From germline, CDR1 is SGHKS and CDR2 YYEKEE (reference sequence).

The CDR3 sequence: CASSPGGRLSEQYF. In nucleotides, the CDR3 is TGTGCCAGCAGCCCCGGGGGGCGCTTGAGCGAGCAGTACTTC. The chain carries TRBV7-3 and TRBJ2-5, with D possibly being TRBD2 (7 bases). The assigned J gene may be wrong: the sequence end matches TRBJ2-7 better. CDR3 size: 14 residues. Looked up from germline, CDR1 is SGHTA and CDR2 is FQGTGA.